The sequence of this T cell receptor beta chain was determined in a study of human T cells and chemical hapten exposure. Across the study: Patch tests delivered 0.01% DPC to the upper back and were evaluated at 6 days. Study conclusions and caveats: Alopecia was present in the donors, so their immune response may differ from healthy people's.

Time point denoted: patch test 3, about 24 weeks after DPC sensitization. Treatment noted: therapeutic diphenylcyclopropenone sensitization with weekly scalp DPC. Before extraction, the whole blood was not fractionated, and total RNA was taken from it. Donation of samples came from alopecia patients who were 18 to 70 years old and suitable for DPC. Trimming cost V 5 bases and J 4 bases, with 25 bases left between them. There are 18 residues in the CDR3. Germline CDR1 and CDR2: MNHEY and SVGEGT. TCRdb passed the RACE reads through MiXCR, listing each CDR3 protein once. This sample has roughly 38,000 distinct CDR3 sequences, with 9% to 9.5% found just once. In its sample, this clonotype was seen many times. Its specificity is not known.

The TCR comes from a man aged 45-60 years with alopecia areata. Some clones in this sample may be carry-over from other donors' samples. The chain employs TRBV6-2 or TRBV6-3 and TRBJ2-3, with D unclear. Material: whole blood, obtained in connection with sensitization to the hapten diphenylcyclopropenone (DPC). The CDR3 is CASSNPSWRTHRSDTQYF. In DNA form, the CDR3 reads TGTGCCAGCAGTAACCCGTCTTGGCGGACCCACCGGTCAGATACGCAGTATTTT.